This T cell receptor (beta chain) was found in a study of blood T cell repertoires in COVID-19. Overall study context: Acute and convalescent COVID-19 samples came from the United States, Italy and Spain.

Cohort placement rested on clinical history that participants reported themselves. The CDR3 sequence is 15 residues long. Germline CDR1 reads SGHRS; CDR2 reads YFSETQ. Trimming cost V 4 bases and J 0 bases, with 12 bases left between them. Sequenced by immunoSEQ multiplex PCR; TCRdb stores in-frame clones only, minus some. Counted here are a few hundred thousand clones, just under 90% occurring once; the ten biggest clones make up almost 9.5%. V is TRBV5-1 and J is TRBJ2-3; D remains ambiguous. This receptor was identified in a woman under 40 who had recovered from COVID-19. Sequenced input: PBMCs or T cells enriched from blood (not recorded which). CDR3 DNA: TGCGCCAGCAGCCCTAACCCGACTAGCACAGATACGCAGTATTTT. Translated: CASSPNPTSTDTQYF. The complete variable domain, with remaining parts taken from reference TRBV5-1 and TRBJ2-3, reads KAGVTQTPRYLIKTRGQQVTLSCSPISGHRSVSWYQQTPGQGLQFLFEYFSETQRNKGNFPGRFSGRQFSNSRSEMNVSTLELGDSALYLCASSPNPTSTDTQYFGPGTRLTVL.